This TCR beta chain was identified in a study of shared clonotypes between healthy human individuals. The protocol was immunoSEQ multiplex PCR, while the TCRdb copy is restricted to in-frame clones and leaves out a portion. The sample yields a few million clones, about 92% seen once. Germline V CDR1 and CDR2: LGHNT, FRNRAP. V lost 5 bases, J lost 9 bases, and 10 bases stayed unmatched. This CDR3 has 15 residues. The sequence was collected from a man between 18 and 29 years old in good health. Some clones in this sample may be carry-over from other donors' samples. The chain recombines TRBV12-5 with TRBJ2-1, with TRBD1 identical over 10 bases. Sequenced: naive CD4+ T cells from PBMCs. The subset denotes: CD45RA+ positively selected. The CDR3 DNA is TGTGCTAGTGGTATCCCGGGACAGGGGATCACTGAGCAGTTCTTC. Its translation: CASGIPGQGITEQFF.